The T cell receptor (beta chain) described here comes from a study of T cells in Graves' hyperthyroidism and ophthalmopathy. General observations from the study: Most thyroid clonotypes with frequency above 0.001 were detected in blood.

This clonotype has at least ten counts. Its antigen is still unknown. TCR beta CDR3 regions were amplified from RNA. The study used the HTBI primer set for a first-round RT-PCR of the TCR CDR3. TCRdb analysed the multiplex PCR reads with MiXCR anew, one entry per CDR3 protein. The sample shows hundreds of thousands of distinct CDR3 sequences, over 15% of them seen only once. Germline V gives CDR1 SGHRS, CDR2 YFSETQ. Germline trimming cut 0 bases from V and 7 bases from J; bases unmatched to any gene: 6. The CDR3 sequence is 16 residues long. The receptor's source is a woman aged 18 to 35 with Graves' ophthalmopathy. The sequenced sample was blood. J is TRBJ2-1 and V is TRBV5-1; 11 bases align to TRBD2. The CDR3 DNA is TGCGCCAGCAGCTTGGCACCGGGACTAGCGGCGAATGAGCAGTTCTTC. Its protein is CASSLAPGLAANEQFF.